Sequencing of this TCR beta chain was carried out in a study of blood T cells in healthy people across ages. V was pared by 5 bases and J by 2 bases, with 12 bases between. The germline CDR1 and CDR2 sequences are LGHNA and YNFKEQ. This CDR3 region has 15 residues. This clonotype was counted between two and nine times. The people who gave samples were healthy Caucasians from Russia, aged roughly 6 to 100. Total RNA extraction produced at least 5 micrograms (per sample) for the study. PCR was performed a second time for about 7 to 12 cycles using a sample-barcoded 5' primer and a J-beta primer mix. Individual samples furnished no less than 2.5 million CDR3-containing paired-end reads apiece. TCRdb analysed the 5' RACE reads with MiXCR anew, one entry per CDR3 protein. Of 1,500,000 or so distinct CDR3 sequences in the sample, under 55% were seen once.

The source is a woman aged 18 to 35 in good health. J is TRBJ1-4 and V is TRBV4-2; no firm D call. Material: blood. The DNA for the CDR3 is TGTGCCAGCAGCAACTTACAACCGACTAATGAAAAACTGTTTTTT. It translates to CASSNLQPTNEKLFF.